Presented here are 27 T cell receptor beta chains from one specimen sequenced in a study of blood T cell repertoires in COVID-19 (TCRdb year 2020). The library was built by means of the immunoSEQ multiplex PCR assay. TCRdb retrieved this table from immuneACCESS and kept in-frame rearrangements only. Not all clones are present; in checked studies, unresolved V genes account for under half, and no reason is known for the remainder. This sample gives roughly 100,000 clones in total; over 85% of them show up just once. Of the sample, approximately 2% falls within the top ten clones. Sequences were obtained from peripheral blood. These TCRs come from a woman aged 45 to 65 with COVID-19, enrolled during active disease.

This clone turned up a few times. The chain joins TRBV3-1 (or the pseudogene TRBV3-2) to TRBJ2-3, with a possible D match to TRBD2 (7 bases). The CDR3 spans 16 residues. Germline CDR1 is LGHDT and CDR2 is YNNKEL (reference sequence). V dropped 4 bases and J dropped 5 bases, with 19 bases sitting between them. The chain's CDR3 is CASSPPGWGGGDTQYF. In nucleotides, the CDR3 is TGTGCCAGCAGCCCTCCCGGGTGGGGGGGCGGAGATACGCAGTATTTT.

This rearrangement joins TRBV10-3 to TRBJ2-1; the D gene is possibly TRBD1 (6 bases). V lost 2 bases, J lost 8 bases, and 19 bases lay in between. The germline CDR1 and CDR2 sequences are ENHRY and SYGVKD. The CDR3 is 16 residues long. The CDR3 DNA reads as TGTGCCATCAGTGAGGCCCCGGGACACATGGACCATGAGCAGTTCTTC. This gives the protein CAISEAPGHMDHEQFF.

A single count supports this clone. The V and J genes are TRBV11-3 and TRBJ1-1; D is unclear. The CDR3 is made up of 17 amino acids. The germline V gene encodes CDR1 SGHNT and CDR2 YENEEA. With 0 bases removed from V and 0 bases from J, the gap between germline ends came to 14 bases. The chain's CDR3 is CASSLEKLGSLNTEAFF. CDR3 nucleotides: TGTGCCAGCAGCTTAGAGAAATTAGGGAGCTTGAACACTGAAGCTTTCTTT.

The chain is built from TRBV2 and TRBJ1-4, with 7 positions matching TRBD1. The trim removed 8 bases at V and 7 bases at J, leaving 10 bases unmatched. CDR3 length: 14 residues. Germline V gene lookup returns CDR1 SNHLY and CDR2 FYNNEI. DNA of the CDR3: TGTGCCAGCGCCCAGACAGGGCGGGGTGAAAAACTGTTTTTT. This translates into CASAQTGRGEKLFF.

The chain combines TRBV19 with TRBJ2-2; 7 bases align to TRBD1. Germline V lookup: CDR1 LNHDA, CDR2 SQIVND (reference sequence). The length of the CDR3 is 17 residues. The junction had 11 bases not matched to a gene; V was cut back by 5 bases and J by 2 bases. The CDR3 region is CASSPRWKGGNTGELFF. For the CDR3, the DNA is TGTGCCAGTAGTCCTCGGTGGAAAGGGGGCAACACCGGGGAGCTGTTTTTT.

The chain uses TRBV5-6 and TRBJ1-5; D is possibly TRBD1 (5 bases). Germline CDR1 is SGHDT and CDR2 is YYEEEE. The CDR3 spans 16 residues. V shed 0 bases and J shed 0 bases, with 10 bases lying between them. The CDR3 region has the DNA TGTGCCAGCAGCTTGGCCGGGGGGAATAGCAATCAGCCCCAGCATTTT. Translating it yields CASSLAGGNSNQPQHF.

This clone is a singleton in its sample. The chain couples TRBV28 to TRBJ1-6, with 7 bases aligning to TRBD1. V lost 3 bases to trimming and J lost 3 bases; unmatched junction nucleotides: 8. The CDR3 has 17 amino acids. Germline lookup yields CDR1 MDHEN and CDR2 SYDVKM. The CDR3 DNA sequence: TGTGCCAGCAGTTTGGGAAGACAGGGCCTCTATAATTCACCCCTCCACTTT. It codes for CASSLGRQGLYNSPLHF. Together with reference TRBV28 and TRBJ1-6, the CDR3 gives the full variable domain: DVKVTQSSRYLVKRTGEKVFLECVQDMDHENMFWYRQDPGLGLRLIYFSYDVKMKEKGDIPEGYSVSREKKERFSLILESASTNQTSMYLCASSLGRQGLYNSPLHFGNGTRLTVT.

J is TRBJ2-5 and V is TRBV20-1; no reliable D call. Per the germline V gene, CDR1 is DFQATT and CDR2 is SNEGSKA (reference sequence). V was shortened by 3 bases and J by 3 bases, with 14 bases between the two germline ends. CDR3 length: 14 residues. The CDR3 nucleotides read TGCAGTGCTAGTTATGGTTTTTTAGAAGAGACCCAGTACTTC. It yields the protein CSASYGFLEETQYF.

The CDR3 spells CASSLAHRSQETQYF. CDR3 in DNA: TGTGCCAGCAGCTTAGCACACCGGAGCCAAGAGACCCAGTACTTC. V gene TRBV11-3 combines with J gene TRBJ2-5; no clear D. The CDR3 loop spans 15 amino acids. V was clipped by 1 base and J by 1 base, with 10 bases between them. Per germline, CDR1 SGHNT and CDR2 YENEEA.

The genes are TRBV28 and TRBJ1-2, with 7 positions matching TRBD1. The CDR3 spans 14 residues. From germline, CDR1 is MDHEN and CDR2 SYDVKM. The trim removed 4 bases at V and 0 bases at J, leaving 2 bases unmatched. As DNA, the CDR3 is TGTGCCAGCAGTTCGGGACAGACTAACTATGGCTACACCTTC. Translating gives CASSSGQTNYGYTF.

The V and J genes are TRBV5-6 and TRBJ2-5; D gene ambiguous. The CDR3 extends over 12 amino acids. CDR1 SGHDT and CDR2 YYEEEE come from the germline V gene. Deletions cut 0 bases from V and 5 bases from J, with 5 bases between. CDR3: CASSLGRETQYF. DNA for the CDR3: TGTGCCAGCAGCTTGGGTCGGGAGACCCAGTACTTC. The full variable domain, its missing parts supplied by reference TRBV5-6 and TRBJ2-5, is DAGVTQSPTHLIKTRGQQVTLRCSPKSGHDTVSWYQQALGQGPQFIFQYYEEEERQRGNFPDRFSGHQFPNYSSELNVNALLLGDSALYLCASSLGRETQYFGPGTRLLVL.

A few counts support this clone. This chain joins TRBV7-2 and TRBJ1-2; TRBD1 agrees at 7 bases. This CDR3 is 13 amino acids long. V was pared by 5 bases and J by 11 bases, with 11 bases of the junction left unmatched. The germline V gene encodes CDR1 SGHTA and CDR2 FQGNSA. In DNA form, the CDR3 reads TGTGCCAGCAGCCCGGGACAGATTAACTTTTACACCTTC. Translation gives CASSPGQINFYTF.

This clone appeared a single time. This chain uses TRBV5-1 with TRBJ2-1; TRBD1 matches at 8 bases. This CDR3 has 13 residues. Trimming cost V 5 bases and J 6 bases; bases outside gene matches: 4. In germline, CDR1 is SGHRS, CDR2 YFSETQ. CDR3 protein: CASSSGGPNEQFF. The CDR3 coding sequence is TGCGCCAGCAGTTCAGGGGGCCCCAATGAGCAGTTCTTC.

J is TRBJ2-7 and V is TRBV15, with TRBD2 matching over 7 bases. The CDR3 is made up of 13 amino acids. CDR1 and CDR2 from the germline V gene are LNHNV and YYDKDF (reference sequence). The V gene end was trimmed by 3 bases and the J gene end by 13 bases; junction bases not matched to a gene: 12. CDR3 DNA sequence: TGTGCCACCAGCAGGGACCGACTAGCTATAAAATACTTC. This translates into CATSRDRLAIKYF.

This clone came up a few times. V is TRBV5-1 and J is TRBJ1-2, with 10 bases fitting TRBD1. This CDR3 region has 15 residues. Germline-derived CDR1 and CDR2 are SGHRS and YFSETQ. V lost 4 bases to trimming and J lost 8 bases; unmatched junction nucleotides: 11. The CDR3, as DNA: TGCGCCAGCAGCCCCGGGACAGGGGAGGCGCGAGGCTACACCTTC. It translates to CASSPGTGEARGYTF.

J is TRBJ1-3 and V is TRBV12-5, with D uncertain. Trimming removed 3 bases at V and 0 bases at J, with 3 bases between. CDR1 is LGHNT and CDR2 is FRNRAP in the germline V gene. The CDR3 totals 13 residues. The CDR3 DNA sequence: TGTGCTAGTGGTTTCAGCTCTGGAAACACCATATATTTT. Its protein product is CASGFSSGNTIYF.

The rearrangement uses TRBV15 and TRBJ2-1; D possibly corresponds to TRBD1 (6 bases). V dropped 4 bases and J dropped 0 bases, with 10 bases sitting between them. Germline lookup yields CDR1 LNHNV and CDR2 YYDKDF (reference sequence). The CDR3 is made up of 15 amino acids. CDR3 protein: CATSTDRSSYNEQFF. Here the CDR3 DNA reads TGTGCCACCAGCACTGACAGGAGCTCCTACAATGAGCAGTTCTTC.

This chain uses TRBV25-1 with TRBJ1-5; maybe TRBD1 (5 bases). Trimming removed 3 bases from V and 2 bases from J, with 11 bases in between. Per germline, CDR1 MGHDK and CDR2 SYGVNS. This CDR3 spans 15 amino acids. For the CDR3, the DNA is TGTGCCAGCAGTGAGGAGGGGCTGGGCAATCAGCCCCAGCATTTT. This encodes CASSEEGLGNQPQHF.

CDR3 DNA sequence: TGTGCTAGTGGTTCATTTAGGGGAAGCTCCTACAATGAGCAGTTCTTC. Residues: CASGSFRGSSYNEQFF. This sequence joins TRBV12-5 and TRBJ2-1; maybe TRBD1 (5 bases). Germline-derived CDR1 and CDR2 are LGHNT and FRNRAP. V was clipped by 4 bases and J by 0 bases, with 13 bases between them. CDR3 length: 16 amino acids.

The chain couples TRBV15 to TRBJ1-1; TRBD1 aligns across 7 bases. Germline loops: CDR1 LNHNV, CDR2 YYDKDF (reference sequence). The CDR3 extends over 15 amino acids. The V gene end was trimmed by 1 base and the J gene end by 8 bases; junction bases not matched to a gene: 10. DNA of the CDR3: TGTGCCACCAGCAGAGTAGACAGGGACACTTCCGAAGCTTTCTTT. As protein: CATSRVDRDTSEAFF.

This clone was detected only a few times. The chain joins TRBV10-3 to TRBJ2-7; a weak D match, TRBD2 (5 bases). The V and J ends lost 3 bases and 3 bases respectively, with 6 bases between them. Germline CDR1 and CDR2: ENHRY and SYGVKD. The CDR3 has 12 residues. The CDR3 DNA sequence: TGTGCCATCAGTGAAGAGGGCTACGAGCAGTACTTC. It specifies CAISEEGYEQYF.

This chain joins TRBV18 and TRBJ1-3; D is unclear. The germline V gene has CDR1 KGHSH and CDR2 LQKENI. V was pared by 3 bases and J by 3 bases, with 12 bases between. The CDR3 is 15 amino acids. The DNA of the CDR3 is TGTGCCAGCTCACCCCCGCGCGAGGTTGGAAACACCATATATTTT. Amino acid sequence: CASSPPREVGNTIYF.

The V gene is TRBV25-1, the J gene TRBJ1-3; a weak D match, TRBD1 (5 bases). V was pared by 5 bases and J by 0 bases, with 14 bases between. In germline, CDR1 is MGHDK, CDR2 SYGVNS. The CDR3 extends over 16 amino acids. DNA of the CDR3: TGTGCCAGCAGTCCGAAGGCGGGGGGCTCTGGAAACACCATATATTTT. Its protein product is CASSPKAGGSGNTIYF.

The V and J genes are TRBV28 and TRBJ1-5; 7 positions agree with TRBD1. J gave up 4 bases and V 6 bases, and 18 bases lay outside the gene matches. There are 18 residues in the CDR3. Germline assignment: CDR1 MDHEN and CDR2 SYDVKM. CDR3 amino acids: CASSAINWDSSWNQPQHF. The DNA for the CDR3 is TGTGCCAGCAGCGCAATTAATTGGGACAGCTCTTGGAATCAGCCCCAGCATTTT.

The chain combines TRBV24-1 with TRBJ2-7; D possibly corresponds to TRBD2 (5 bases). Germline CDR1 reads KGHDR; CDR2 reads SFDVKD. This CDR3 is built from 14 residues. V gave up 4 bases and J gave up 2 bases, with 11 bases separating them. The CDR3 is CATSDAGAAYEQYV. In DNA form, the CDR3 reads TGTGCCACCAGTGACGCTGGAGCGGCCTACGAGCAGTACGTC.

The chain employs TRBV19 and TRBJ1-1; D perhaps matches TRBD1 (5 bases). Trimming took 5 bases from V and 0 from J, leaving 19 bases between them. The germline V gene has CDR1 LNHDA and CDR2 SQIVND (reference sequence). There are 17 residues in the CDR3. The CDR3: CASSWGGAYPMNTEAFF. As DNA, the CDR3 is TGTGCCAGTAGTTGGGGCGGGGCCTACCCGATGAACACTGAAGCTTTCTTT.

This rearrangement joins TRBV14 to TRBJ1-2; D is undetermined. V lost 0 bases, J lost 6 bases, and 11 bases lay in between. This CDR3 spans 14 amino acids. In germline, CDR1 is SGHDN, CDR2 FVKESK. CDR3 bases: TGTGCCAGCAGCCAAGATCCGAGGTACGATGGCTACACCTTC. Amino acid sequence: CASSQDPRYDGYTF.